Sequencing of this TCR beta chain was carried out in a study of cytomegalovirus exposure and HLA in healthy donors (dated by TCRdb to 2016 to 2017). Notes on the research overall: According to an earlier analysis of around 600 of the donors, about 170 million T cells yielded 117 million unique TCR beta sequences and 276 Gb of sequence data. Across around 400 genotyped donors of the cohort, an average of about 220,000 unique TCR beta nucleotide sequences per donor were sequenced, and 15% to 20% of those sequences were non-productive. An earlier analysis of fewer than 700 of the donors applied high-throughput TCR beta sequencing to assess whether each TCR beta V gene segment acted as functional or pseudogenic. Every repertoire in the discovery cohort had been generated on one and the same sequencing platform. Roughly 320 gigabases of sequencing data and around 80 million unique TCR sequences made up an early release that covered 500 to 650 HLA-typed donors. Donor age, sex, ethnicity and CMV serostatus were compiled together with the repertoire data. Typing coverage varied by locus: roughly 629-630 donors for A, B, C, DRB1 and DQB1; around 560 for DQA1; about 570 for DPA1; roughly 450 for DPB1. Rather than drawing on any new phenotypic data, the later analysis identified candidate immune exposures from TCR beta sequences and the way those sequences occurred across donors. High-throughput TCR immunosequencing, statistical association of individual TCRs with disease status, and machine learning were combined to predict cytomegalovirus infection status. Because of strong linkage in the cohort, roughly five DR-DQ haplotypes were treated as single units for association and clustering. The study used immunosequencing to profile the T cell repertoires of approximately 690 subjects and linked those repertoires to cytomegalovirus serostatus. Both class I and class II loci were covered by HLA typing, at four-digit resolution. Of the approximately 400 genotyped donors, roughly 80% fell in the genetic ancestry cluster associated with self-reported Caucasian donors. The study aimed to test whether cataloging public T cell receptors could reveal signatures of past pathogen exposure. A later analysis re-examined previously published TCR beta repertoires from several hundred donors and added high-resolution HLA genotyping to investigate patterns of TCR occurrence. Genome-wide SNP genotypes for about 65% of the 666 donors were used in a later genetic analysis, which treated that subset as a discovery cohort. Besides the first cohort of 666 subjects, a separate validation cohort made up of over 100 different subjects was used. Findings and caveats that apply to the study as a whole: In vitro tests confirmed that a few of the cytomegalovirus-associated TCR beta chains recognize cytomegalovirus antigens. The presence/absence analyses assumed that sequencing depth was roughly uniform across donors, and that assumption may not be true. A later genetic analysis reported fewer N-insertions in productive TCRs among donors in an Asian-associated ancestry cluster than the approximately 670-donor mean. Some IMGT-functional V segments, including TRBV6-2 and TRBV6-3, could not be distinguished by the 87-base-pair reads and were therefore excluded. Strong co-occurrence of HLA alleles, especially DR and DQ, made assigning TCR associations to individual alleles difficult. It was suggested by the authors that the approach could potentially be generalized to other disease states and immunological phenotypes. Across donors, most TCR sequences were observed very rarely, whereas some public TCRs were present in many individuals. In an earlier analysis of 587 of the donors, most TCR beta V segments appeared in productive rearrangements about 87% or about 30% of the time, broadly matching IMGT annotations. In a later analysis, most CMV-associated TCR beta chains were found to appear HLA-restricted, with HLA associations seemingly driven largely by CMV exposure. In a later analysis, TCR association rates were found to vary across HLA loci, with the most associated TCRs seen for DRB1 alleles and the fewest for HLA-C alleles. The earlier analysis of fewer than 750 of the donors excluded seventeen rarely observed V segments, including chromosome 9 orphons, because counts were too low. This cohort had only TCR beta chains sequenced, and the lack of alpha or paired-chain data limited which features could be detected. Immune exposure information for the cohort was limited to CMV serostatus. HLA typing was unavailable for some donors at each locus, so association tests used only the typed subset. Compared with equally common non-associated chains, HLA-associated TCR beta chains in a later analysis were more clonally expanded and had lower generation probabilities. In both the original and validation cohorts, the classifier was reported to diagnose cytomegalovirus status with high specificity and sensitivity. According to a later analysis, parvovirus B19, influenza, CMV and Epstein-Barr virus appeared linked to several top co-occurrence clusters. A cluster of highly shared sequence variants was judged likely to be a technical artifact of the sequencing pipeline. V-gene and J-gene trimming of TCR beta chains was associated with a missense DCLRE1C variant in a later genetic analysis, and the association was replicated in an independent cohort. In a later analysis, some 18,000 TCR beta sequences were associated with specific HLA alleles at a false discovery rate of 0.05. Linkage disequilibrium might explain the correlated functional status among segregating V segments, but an unknown experimental factor could not be excluded. The study gave a list of around 170 TCR beta chains associated with cytomegalovirus. A further reported finding was that TCR beta sequences accurately predicted the HLA-A and HLA-B alleles for most subjects in the first cohort.

The library was generated by the immunoSEQ multiplex PCR assay. A mixture of 60 forward primers for TCR Vbeta segments and 13 reverse primers for TCR Jbeta segments was used in the multiplex PCR. Amplification of the CDR3 region of rearranged TCR beta genes was performed with a multiplex PCR assay on genomic DNA. The Illumina HiSeq System was used to sequence the amplified TCR beta libraries as 87-base-pair reads. The source study handled its data this way. Across the 670 or so repertoires, a later analysis counted some 81 million unique TCR beta chains, roughly 11 million of which were shared by at least two donors. A nearest-neighbor algorithm error-corrected the raw reads and collapsed the reads into unique sequences, merging closely related sequences to remove PCR and sequencing errors. V, D and J gene segments were assigned by aligning CDR3 sequences to IMGT reference sequences. For a sequence to be retained, a match of at least six nucleotides to both a V gene segment and a J gene segment was required. Rearrangements were classified as productive when the CDR3 lacked stop codons and remained in frame with V and J, and all other rearrangements were classified as non-productive. CDR3 was defined by IMGT convention, running from the second conserved V-encoded cysteine to the conserved J-encoded phenylalanine. Sequences without an unambiguous match to a single V gene segment were excluded from the earlier analysis of a few hundred of the donors. In an earlier analysis of roughly 500 of the donors, V segments were called functional above 56.7% productive rearrangements and were called segregating when the between-donor standard deviation exceeded 5%. To diagnose cytomegalovirus status from the catalog of TCR beta chain sequences, a statistical classification framework was built. In a later analysis, V and J genes were assigned by comparing TCR nucleotide sequences against IMGT/GENE-DB human TR gene sequences. In a later analysis, CDR3 sequences and most-parsimonious VDJ recombination scenarios were assigned using the TCRdist pipeline. In a later analysis, each TCR beta chain was defined by its CDR3 amino acid sequence together with its V-gene family, and reads without a unique V-gene family were excluded. To address suspected cross-contamination and a sequencing artifact, a later analysis removed around 600 highly shared, low-generation-probability nucleotide sequences. In a later analysis, a clonal expansion index for each public chain was calculated from normalized within-repertoire ranks of inferred template counts. Generation probabilities in a later analysis came from a VDJ recombination model fitted to out-of-frame rearrangements, and those results were checked against IGoR. In a later analysis, TCR-TCR, TCR-HLA and TCR-CMV co-occurrence was scored with hypergeometric tests, and a repertoire-size bias correction was applied to TCR pairs. To estimate false discovery rates, a later analysis permuted the HLA or CMV assignments 20 times. In a later analysis, co-occurring TCRs were grouped with DBSCAN, and TCRdist sequence similarity was added when clustering was performed within HLA-allele-positive subsets. For co-occurrence clustering, repertoires with fewer than 30,000 or more than 120,000 public chains were excluded, along with a handful of repertoires with anomalous nucleotide sharing. The clones in this table, taken by TCRdb from immuneACCESS, are in-frame only. Not every clone is retained; where verified, under half of the shortfall comes from an unresolved V gene, and the cause of the rest is unknown. That table gives V, J and clone size, and the DNA gave D and trimming. This sample holds 90,000 to 120,000 clones; approximately 76% were observed only once. Of the sample, less than 2.5% is held by the ten largest clones.

Trimming at the junction amounts to 4 bases on V and 3 bases on J, and the germline ends lie 10 bases apart. Its CDR3 holds 13 amino acids, cysteine through phenylalanine. The CDR3 DNA has 39 bases and is translated from base 1. CDR1 and CDR2 are read off the germline V gene (reference sequence) as LNHNV and YYDKDF. In total, more than 500 healthy bone marrow donors made up the cohort. All cohort members were sampled while nominally healthy, although unrecorded immune exposures were likely present. The donor was CMV seronegative and was included in the group of approximately 350 seronegative cohort members. Every donor gave a peripheral blood sample, and the peripheral blood mononuclear cells from that sample were used for TCR beta sequencing. Genomic DNA extraction from the blood cell samples was performed with the Qiagen DNeasy Blood Extraction Kit. Note on this clone: No cognate antigen has been identified for it. Base qualities were left out, and no much larger clone turns up one base away.

The receptor was isolated from a man aged 18 to 29 in good health and CMV-seronegative. Rearrangement joined TRBV15 to TRBJ2-7; no D gene is confidently identified. Sequencing was performed on PBMCs. The CDR3 reads CATSTHSGYEQYF. The DNA sequence is TGTGCCACCAGCACCCACAGTGGCTACGAGCAGTACTTC.